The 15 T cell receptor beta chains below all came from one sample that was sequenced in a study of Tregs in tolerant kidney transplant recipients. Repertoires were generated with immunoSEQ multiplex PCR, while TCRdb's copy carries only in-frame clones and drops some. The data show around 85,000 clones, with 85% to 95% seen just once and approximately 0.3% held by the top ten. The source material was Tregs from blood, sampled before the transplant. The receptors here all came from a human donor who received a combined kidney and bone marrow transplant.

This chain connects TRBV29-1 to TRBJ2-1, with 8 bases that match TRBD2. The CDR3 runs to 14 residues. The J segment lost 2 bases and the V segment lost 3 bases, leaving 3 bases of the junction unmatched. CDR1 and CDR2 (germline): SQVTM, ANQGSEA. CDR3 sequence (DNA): TGCAGCGTTGAGCCGACTAGCGCCTACAATGAGCAGTTCTTC. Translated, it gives CSVEPTSAYNEQFF.

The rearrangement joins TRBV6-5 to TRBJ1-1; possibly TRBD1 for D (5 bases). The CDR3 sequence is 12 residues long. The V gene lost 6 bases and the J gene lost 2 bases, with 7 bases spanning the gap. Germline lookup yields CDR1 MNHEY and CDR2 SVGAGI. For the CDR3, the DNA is TGTGCCAGCAGGACAGTTAACACTGAAGCTTTCTTT. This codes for CASRTVNTEAFF.

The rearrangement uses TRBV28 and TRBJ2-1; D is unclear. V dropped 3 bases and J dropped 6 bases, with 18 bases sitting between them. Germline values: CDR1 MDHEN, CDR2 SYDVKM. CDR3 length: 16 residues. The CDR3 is CASSFSVIDVRNEQFF. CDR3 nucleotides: TGTGCCAGCAGTTTTTCCGTAATCGACGTCCGCAATGAGCAGTTCTTC.

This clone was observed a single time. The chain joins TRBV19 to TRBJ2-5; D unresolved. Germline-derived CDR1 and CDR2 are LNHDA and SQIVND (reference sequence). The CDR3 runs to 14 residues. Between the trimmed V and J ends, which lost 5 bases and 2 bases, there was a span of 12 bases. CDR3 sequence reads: CASSPGYWQETQYF. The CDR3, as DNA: TGTGCCAGTAGTCCAGGCTATTGGCAAGAGACCCAGTACTTC. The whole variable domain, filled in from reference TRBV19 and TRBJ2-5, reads DGGITQSPKYLFRKEGQNVTLSCEQNLNHDAMYWYRQDPGQGLRLIYYSQIVNDFQKGDIAEGYSVSREKKESFPLTVTSAQKNPTAFYLCASSPGYWQETQYFGPGTRLLVL.

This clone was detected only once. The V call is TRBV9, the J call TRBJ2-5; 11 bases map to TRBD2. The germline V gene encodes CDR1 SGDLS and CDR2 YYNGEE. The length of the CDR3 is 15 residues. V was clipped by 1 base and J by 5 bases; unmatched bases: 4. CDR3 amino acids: CASSVLSGRAETQYF. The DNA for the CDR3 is TGTGCCAGCAGCGTACTTAGCGGGAGGGCCGAGACCCAGTACTTC. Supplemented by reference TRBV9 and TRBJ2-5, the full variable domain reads DSGVTQTPKHLITATGQRVTLRCSPRSGDLSVYWYQQSLDQGLQFLIQYYNGEERAKGNILERFSAQQFPDLHSELNLSSLELGDSALYFCASSVLSGRAETQYFGPGTRLLVL.

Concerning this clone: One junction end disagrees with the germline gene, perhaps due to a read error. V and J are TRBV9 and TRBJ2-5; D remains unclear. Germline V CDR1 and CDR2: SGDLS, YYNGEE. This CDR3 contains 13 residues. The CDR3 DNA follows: TGTGCCAGCAGCCCAGAGGTAGTAGGAGCTCAACACTTC. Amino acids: CASSPEVVGAQHF.

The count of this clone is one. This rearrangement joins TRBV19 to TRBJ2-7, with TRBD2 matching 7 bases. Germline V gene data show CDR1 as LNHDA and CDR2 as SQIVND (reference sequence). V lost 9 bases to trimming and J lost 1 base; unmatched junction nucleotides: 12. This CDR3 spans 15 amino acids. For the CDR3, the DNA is TGTGCCAGACCCCGGGGTAGCGGGTTGTCCTACGAGCAGTACTTC. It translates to CARPRGSGLSYEQYF.

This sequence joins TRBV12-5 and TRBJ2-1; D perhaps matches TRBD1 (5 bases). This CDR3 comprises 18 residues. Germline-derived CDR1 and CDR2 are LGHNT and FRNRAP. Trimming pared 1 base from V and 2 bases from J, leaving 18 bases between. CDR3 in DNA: TGTGCTAGTGGTTTGGAAAGGGGCGTAGGGCGGACCTACAATGAGCAGTTCTTC. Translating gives CASGLERGVGRTYNEQFF.

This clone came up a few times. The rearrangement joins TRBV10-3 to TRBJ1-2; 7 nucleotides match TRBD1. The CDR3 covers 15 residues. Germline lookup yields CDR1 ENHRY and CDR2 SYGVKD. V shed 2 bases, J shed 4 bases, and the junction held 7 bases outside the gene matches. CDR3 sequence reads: CAISEGDRVIYGYTF. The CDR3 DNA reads TGTGCCATCAGTGAGGGTGACAGGGTCATCTATGGCTACACCTTC.

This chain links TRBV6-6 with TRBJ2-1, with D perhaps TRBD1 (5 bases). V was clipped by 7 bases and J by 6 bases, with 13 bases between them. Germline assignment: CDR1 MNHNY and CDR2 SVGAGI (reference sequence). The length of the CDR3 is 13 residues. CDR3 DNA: TGTGCCAGCAACACCCAGGGTCCCAATGAGCAGTTCTTC. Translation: CASNTQGPNEQFF.

The CDR3 DNA reads TGTGCCTGGAGTGGGACTAGCGGGGGCTACGAGCAGTACTTC. It encodes CAWSGTSGGYEQYF. The rearrangement links TRBV30 to TRBJ2-7; TRBD2 agrees at 13 bases. Looked up from germline, CDR1 is GTSNPN and CDR2 is SVGIG (reference sequence). This CDR3 is built from 14 residues. V lost 1 base to trimming and J lost 3 bases; unmatched junction nucleotides: 0. The whole variable domain, remainder taken from reference TRBV30 and TRBJ2-7, is SQTIHQWPATLVQPVGSPLSLECTVEGTSNPNLYWYRQAAGRGLQLLFYSVGIGQISSEVPQNLSASRPQDRQFILSSKKLLLSDSGFYLCAWSGTSGGYEQYFGPGTRLTVT.

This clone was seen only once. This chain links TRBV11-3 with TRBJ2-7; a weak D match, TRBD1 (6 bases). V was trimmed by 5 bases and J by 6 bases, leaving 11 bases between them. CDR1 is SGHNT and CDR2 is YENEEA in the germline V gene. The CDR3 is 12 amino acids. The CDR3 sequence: CASSIQGGEQYF. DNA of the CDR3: TGTGCCAGCAGCATTCAAGGGGGCGAGCAGTACTTC.

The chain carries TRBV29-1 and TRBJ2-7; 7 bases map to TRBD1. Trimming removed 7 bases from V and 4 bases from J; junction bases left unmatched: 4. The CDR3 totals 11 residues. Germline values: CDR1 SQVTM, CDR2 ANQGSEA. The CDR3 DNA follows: TGCAGCGCTGCCAGGGGGTACGAGCAGTACTTC. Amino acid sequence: CSAARGYEQYF.

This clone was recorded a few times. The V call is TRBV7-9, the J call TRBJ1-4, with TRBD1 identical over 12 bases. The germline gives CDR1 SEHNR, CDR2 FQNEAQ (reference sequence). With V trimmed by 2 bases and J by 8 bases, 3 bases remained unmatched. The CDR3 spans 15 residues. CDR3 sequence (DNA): TGTGCCAGCAGCTTATGGGGGACAGGGGGCGAAAAACTGTTTTTT. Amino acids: CASSLWGTGGEKLFF.

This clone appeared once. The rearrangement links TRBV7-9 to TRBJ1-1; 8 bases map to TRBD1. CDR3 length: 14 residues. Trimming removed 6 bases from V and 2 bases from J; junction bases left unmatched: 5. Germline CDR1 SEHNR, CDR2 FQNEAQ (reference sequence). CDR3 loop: CASSQGAVNTEAFF. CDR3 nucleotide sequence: TGTGCCAGCAGTCAGGGGGCTGTAAACACTGAAGCTTTCTTT.